Each of the 2 T cell receptor beta chains below was sequenced from the same sample in a study of T cell changes during pregnancy in multiple sclerosis. The assay was immunoSEQ multiplex PCR, and TCRdb's table has in-frame clones only and misses some. The data show 25,000 to 30,000 clones, with just over 90% seen just once and around 0.74% held by the top ten. This specimen consisted of CD4+ T cells from peripheral blood mononuclear cells, obtained in the first trimester of pregnancy. Receptor source: a female donor with multiple sclerosis, enrolled in a pregnancy study.

The chain combines TRBV2 with TRBJ2-3; TRBD2 agrees at 11 bases. In germline, CDR1 is SNHLY, CDR2 FYNNEI. Trimming removed 1 base from V and 5 bases from J; junction bases left unmatched: 11. The CDR3 has 18 amino acids. The CDR3 nucleotides read TGTGCCAGCAGTGAAGGGAAACTGGCTAGCGGGGGGTTAGATACGCAGTATTTT. Translated: CASSEGKLASGGLDTQYF. The variable domain in full, completed from reference TRBV2 and TRBJ2-3, reads EPEVTQTPSHQVTQMGQEVILRCVPISNHLYFYWYRQILGQKVEFLVSFYNNEISEKSEIFDDQFSVERPDGSNFTLKIRSTKLEDSAMYFCASSEGKLASGGLDTQYFGPGTRLTVL.

This chain uses TRBV18 with TRBJ1-2, with D possibly being TRBD1 (6 bases). V was shortened by 3 bases and J by 6 bases, with 11 bases between the two germline ends. CDR1 is KGHSH and CDR2 is LQKENI in the germline V gene. The CDR3 is made up of 13 amino acids. The CDR3, as DNA: TGTGCCAGCTCACCCCGGGAGGGGGATGGCTACACCTTC. Protein sequence: CASSPREGDGYTF.